This is a list of T cell receptor beta chains from one sample in a study of siplizumab effects on memory and regulatory T cells. TCRdb's copy holds only in-frame clones and misses some; the assay was immunoSEQ multiplex PCR. This table has about 100,000 clones, 94% appearing once. The sample taken for sequencing was non-Treg CD4+ T cells sorted from blood. The receptors were gathered from a human donor in good health. Each CDR3 is given with its conserved first and last residue. D genes are given only for firm matches. Not every row has a clone size; where given, it reads once, few, many or a size class.

clone_size j_call d_call v_call cdr3_nt cdr3_aa
few TRBJ2-2 NA TRBV6-6 TGTGCCAGCGGAGGGGACACCGGGGAGCTGTTTTTT CASGGDTGELFF
NA TRBJ2-7 NA TRBV10-3 TGTGCCATCAGTGAGTCGCAGGAGGGCGAGCAGTACTTC CAISESQEGEQYF
NA TRBJ2-7 NA TRBV15 TGTGCCACCAGCAGAGACCCGATAAGCTCCTACGAGCAGTACTTC CATSRDPISSYEQYF
NA TRBJ2-1 TRBD1 TRBV2 TGTGCCAGCAGATCGGACAGGGTCGACGAGCAGTTCTTC CASRSDRVDEQFF
NA TRBJ2-7 NA TRBV19 TGTGCCAGTAGTCCGGTCATCTCTAGCGAGCAGTACTTC CASSPVISSEQYF
NA TRBJ2-2 TRBD1 TRBV19 TGTGCCAGTAGTATGAGGACAGGGGCGTCCACCGGGGAGCTGTTTTTT CASSMRTGASTGELFF
NA TRBJ2-6 TRBD1 TRBV5-1 TGCGCCAGCAGCTTCCAGGGACAGGGTCCTGCGGGGGCCAACGTCCTGACTTTC CASSFQGQGPAGANVLTF
NA TRBJ1-1 TRBD1 TRBV9 TGTGCCAGCAGCGCAGAATCTAGGACAGGGGCGGGCACTGAAGCTTTCTTT CASSAESRTGAGTEAFF
NA TRBJ2-5 NA TRBV14 TGTGCCAGCAGCCAATCGCATTGGAGGACCCAGTACTTC CASSQSHWRTQYF
NA TRBJ2-5 NA TRBV28 TGTGCCAGCAGTTTAGGAGGGCAGCTCGAGACCCAGTACTTC CASSLGGQLETQYF
NA TRBJ2-1 TRBD2 TRBV11-3 TGTGCCAGCAGCTTAGAAGGGACTAGCGGCTACAATGAGCAGTTCTTC CASSLEGTSGYNEQFF
NA TRBJ2-7 NA TRBV28 TGTGCCAGCCTGCCCCTGAAGGGCTCCTACGAGCAGTACTTC CASLPLKGSYEQYF
once TRBJ2-7 TRBD2 TRBV7-9 TGTGCCAGCAGCTTTGAGCGGGGCCAAGATTACGAGCAGTACTTC CASSFERGQDYEQYF
NA TRBJ1-1 NA TRBV4-1 TGCGCCAGCAGCCACAAGTCGGACAGTGGGGGGCTGAGGAGCACTGAAGCTTTCTTT CASSHKSDSGGLRSTEAFF
NA TRBJ2-1 TRBD2 TRBV18 TGTGCCAGCTCAAGGACTAGCGGGAGCGGTCTGGTTTCCTACAATGAGCAGTTCTTC CASSRTSGSGLVSYNEQFF
NA TRBJ2-2 NA TRBV11-2 TGTGCCAGCAGCTTAAACCCCGGCAACACCGGGGAGCTGTTTTTT CASSLNPGNTGELFF